These T cell receptor beta chains were read from a single sample in a study of blood T cells in healthy people across ages. MiXCR was run by TCRdb on the 5' RACE reads, yielding one entry per CDR3 protein. Of 1.4 million to 1.5 million distinct CDR3 sequences listed, approximately 40% were seen once; the top ten hold 7.9%. Input material: blood. These receptors all stem from a woman between 18 and 29 years old in good health. CDR3s leave out the opening cysteine and the closing phenylalanine or tryptophan. The order of the fields is V gene, J gene, CDR3 protein.

>TRBV20-1|TRBJ2-3
SAPGTSGSTDTQY
>TRBV25-1|TRBJ1-6
ASSVDWGTGPLH
>TRBV10-3|TRBJ2-1
AISEAGGPGEQF
>TRBV5-1|TRBJ1-5
ASSLAGDSNQPQH
>TRBV5-1|TRBJ2-2
ASSSKDSPNTGELF
>TRBV6-1|TRBJ1-2
ASYGTANYGYT
>TRBV4-1|TRBJ2-7
ASSQRGQGIYEQY
>TRBV6-1|TRBJ1-5
ASRRDGLDNQPQH
>TRBV12-3/TRBV12-4|TRBJ1-1
ASSLSRENTEAF
>TRBV28|TRBJ1-2
ASSEDRGSGYT
>TRBV10-3|TRBJ2-3
AIGWWDMQY
>TRBV3-1|TRBJ2-1
ASSQEGGAMRNEQF
>TRBV15|TRBJ2-5
ALGSQETQY
>TRBV2|-
ASWGGAEQY
>TRBV15|TRBJ1-4
ATSRDGNEKLF
>TRBV20-1|TRBJ1-4
SAPRFSGSQEKLF
>TRBV7-9|TRBJ1-4
ASSQRDTANEKLF
>TRBV12-3/TRBV12-4|TRBJ1-5
ASGRGASNQPQH
>TRBV29-1|TRBJ1-2
SVAGTGIPPANYGYT
>TRBV20-1|-
SARGLAGVSEQY
>TRBV25-1|TRBJ1-2
ASSFGTATRGYT
>TRBV29-1|TRBJ2-7
SVETSEYSYEQY
>TRBV9|TRBJ2-7
ASSNPGQDLDYEQY
>TRBV6-5|TRBJ2-3
ASRSGASGSSNTQY
>TRBV15|TRBJ2-3
ATSRDRVGGAGDTQY
>TRBV9|TRBJ2-7
ASSAREGYEQY
>TRBV12-3/TRBV12-4|TRBJ2-1
ASSPNLIAGEQF
>TRBV14|TRBJ2-3
ASSQYISSGTSTDTQY
>TRBV11-2|TRBJ2-4
ASSSWTGENIQY
>TRBV18|TRBJ2-3
ASSPPQGLSTDTQY
>TRBV28|TRBJ2-7
ASSFGDRPSYEQY
>TRBV12-3/TRBV12-4|TRBJ1-3
ASSLWDSLIPGSGNTIY
>TRBV30|TRBJ2-1
AWSVLAGTYNEQF
>TRBV5-1|TRBJ1-4
ASSRTGGATNEKLF
>TRBV28|TRBJ2-2
ATLAGGRGTGELF
>TRBV9|TRBJ2-4
ASSGGDIQY
>TRBV27|TRBJ2-5
ASSWGSGNQETQY
>TRBV7-9|TRBJ2-7
ASSLAVTPQAGRDEQY
>TRBV7-7|TRBJ2-3
ASSLQGYSTDTQY
>TRBV6-5|TRBJ1-5
ASRPGAFGDNQPQH
>TRBV29-1|TRBJ1-2
SVEPTGTGGLGYGYT
>TRBV20-1|TRBJ2-1
SATGTYNEQF
>TRBV12-3/TRBV12-4|TRBJ1-1
ASSFVGVDEAF
>TRBV7-8|TRBJ1-4
ASSLDDSLGEKLF
>TRBV28|TRBJ1-5
ASSLTRNSNQPQH
>TRBV11-2|TRBJ2-3
ASSFGVRTDTQY
>TRBV3-1|TRBJ2-1
ASTRSEGGGRGNEQF